Sequencing of this T cell receptor (beta chain) was carried out in a study of shared clonotypes between healthy human individuals. Study details: The study used three CD4 naive, three CD4 memory, two CD8 naive and one CD8 memory plate per donor.

The naive CD8 fraction comprised CD45RO-negative cells positively selected for CCR7 and excluded terminally differentiated effector memory CD45RA+ cells. V lost 8 bases and J lost 2, with 12 bases in between. This CDR3 region has 14 residues. The germline V gene encodes CDR1 SGHAT and CDR2 FQNNGV. Only in-frame clones appear in the TCRdb table, and some are missing; sequencing was by immunoSEQ multiplex PCR. The sample has some 2.1 million clones, just under 95% seen once. This sequence originates from a man younger than 35 in good health. V and J are TRBV11-2 and TRBJ2-2; weak D call: TRBD2 (5 bases). Material: naive CD8+ T cells sorted from blood. Here the CDR3 DNA reads TGTGCCAGCTCCGGGGAATCTAACACCGGGGAGCTGTTTTTT. Amino acids: CASSGESNTGELFF.